Detailed here is one TCR beta chain. The antigen remains undetermined. This sample was included in a study of T-cell memory formation after mild COVID-19. Across the whole study: The TCR clusters were mostly specific to one donor. Study-wide results and caveats: The pre-infection memory compartment contained some responding clones, suggesting cross-reactive memory joined. The study found contracting CD4+ clones mainly in CM and EM and contracting CD8+ clones in EMRA.

Losses at the gene ends were 0 bases for V and 5 bases for J; bases not matched to a gene: 3. CDR3 length: 14 residues. Germline V gives CDR1 MDHEN, CDR2 SYDVKM. 5'RACE with constant-segment primers built TCRalpha and TCRbeta cDNA libraries with UMIs. TCRdb independently ran MiXCR on the 5' RACE reads; one entry per CDR3 protein. This table holds nearly 250,000 distinct CDR3 sequences, 15% found once. This chain connects TRBV28 to TRBJ1-2, with 7 positions matching TRBD1. The material sequenced was PBMCs or a T cell subset sorted from them (not recorded which). This clonotype was sampled from an adult woman who had mild COVID-19 (a few samples of this study predate the infection). Cell type and time point are not known. The CDR3 sequence is CASSLWEQGYGYTF. The CDR3 DNA reads TGTGCCAGCAGTTTATGGGAACAGGGGTATGGCTACACCTTC.